The entry below describes one T cell receptor beta chain. Antigen specificity is unknown. The authors incorporated unique molecular identifiers into the TCR beta cDNA libraries. TCRdb passed the PCR reads through MiXCR, listing each CDR3 protein once. This repertoire shows about 770,000 distinct CDR3 sequences, roughly 46% found once; its top ten account for roughly 4.9%. This record comes from a study of post-analysis software for immune sequencing data. Study as a whole: Relapsing-remitting, secondary progressive and progressive-relapsing multiple sclerosis were all included among the disease courses.

Findings of the study overall: There were roughly 5 TRBV segments more frequent in patients than controls, and TRBV5-6, TRBV5-1 and TRBV20-1 were among them. Controls had significantly higher normalized Chao1 diversity than multiple sclerosis patients. Samples made in the same batch grouped tightly together by F measure.

CDR1 SQVTM and CDR2 ANQGSEA come from the germline V gene. With 1 base clipped from V and 7 bases from J, the junction kept 10 bases outside the gene matches. The CDR3 covers 15 residues. Specimen: blood. The gene calls are TRBV29-1 and TRBJ2-1, with 7 positions matching TRBD2. The receptor's source is a girl aged 5-17 years with multiple sclerosis. CDR3 sequence (DNA): TGCAGCGTTGAAGTCCTGGGGCGGGAGCGGAATGAGCAGTTCTTC. It codes for CSVEVLGRERNEQFF.